This T cell receptor beta chain was identified in a study of CD8 T cells in ankylosing spondylitis. Comments on this clonotype: Antigen specificity is unknown.

The CDR3 is 14 residues long. CDR1 and CDR2 (germline): SGHAT, FQNNGV. The V and J ends lost 0 bases and 5 bases respectively, with 10 bases between them. TCR beta libraries were made by quantitative 5'-RACE with molecular barcodes. Using its own MiXCR run on the 5' RACE reads, TCRdb lists one record per CDR3 protein. The sample lists hundreds of thousands of distinct CDR3 sequences, 20% to 30% seen once, with about 0.92% in the top ten. Overall study findings and caveats: Disease-associated clones were reportedly significantly overrepresented in matched ankylosing spondylitis synovial fluid. Apparently characteristic of ankylosing spondylitis blood was a TCR beta motif (eight highly homologous variants). Some motif variants had been reported before (in reactive arthritis synovial fluid and blood).

This rearrangement joins TRBV11-2 to TRBJ2-5; D is ambiguous. The sample taken for sequencing was blood, either unsorted or a sorted T cell fraction (not recorded which). This TCR derives from a male donor with ankylosing spondylitis. CDR3 region: CASSLDRSVETQYF. In nucleotides, the CDR3 is TGTGCCAGCAGCTTAGATCGGTCGGTGGAGACCCAGTACTTC.